This TCR beta chain was recorded in a study of OX40 agonist ivuxolimab in advanced cancers. V was clipped by 5 bases and J by 7 bases, with 13 bases between them. CDR1 and CDR2 from the germline V gene are SGHRS and YFSETQ. The CDR3 length is 13 residues. The protocol was immunoSEQ multiplex PCR, while the TCRdb copy is restricted to in-frame clones and leaves out a portion. In the table there are under 80,000 clones, 85% of which are singletons. The origin of this receptor is an adult with an advanced solid tumor such as melanoma, head and neck, liver or kidney cancer. The V call is TRBV5-1, the J call TRBJ2-4, with D perhaps given as TRBD1 or TRBD2 (5 bases each). The sequencing here drew on CD4+ or CD8+ T cells sorted from blood, taken in a trial of the OX40 agonist ivuxolimab. Here the CDR3 DNA reads TGCGCCAGCAGGGACGGGACGGAGAACATTCAGTACTTC. Protein sequence: CASRDGTENIQYF.